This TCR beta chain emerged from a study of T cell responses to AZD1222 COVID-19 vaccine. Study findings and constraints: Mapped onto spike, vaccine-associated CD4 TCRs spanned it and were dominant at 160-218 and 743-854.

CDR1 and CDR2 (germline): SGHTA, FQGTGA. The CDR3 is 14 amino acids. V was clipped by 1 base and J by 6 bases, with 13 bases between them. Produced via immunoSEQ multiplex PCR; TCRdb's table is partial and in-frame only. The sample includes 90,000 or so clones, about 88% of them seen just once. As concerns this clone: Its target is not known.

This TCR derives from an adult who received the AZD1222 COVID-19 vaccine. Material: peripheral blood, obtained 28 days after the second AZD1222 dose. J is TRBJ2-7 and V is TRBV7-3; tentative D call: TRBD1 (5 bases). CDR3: CASSLRTSGSEQYF. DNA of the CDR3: TGTGCCAGCAGCTTAAGGACATCAGGGTCCGAGCAGTACTTC. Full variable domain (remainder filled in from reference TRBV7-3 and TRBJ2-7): GAGVSQTPSNKVTEKGKYVELRCDPISGHTALYWYRQSLGQGPEFLIYFQGTGAADDSGLPNDRFFAVRPEGSVSTLKIQRTERGDSAVYLCASSLRTSGSEQYFGPGTRLTVT.